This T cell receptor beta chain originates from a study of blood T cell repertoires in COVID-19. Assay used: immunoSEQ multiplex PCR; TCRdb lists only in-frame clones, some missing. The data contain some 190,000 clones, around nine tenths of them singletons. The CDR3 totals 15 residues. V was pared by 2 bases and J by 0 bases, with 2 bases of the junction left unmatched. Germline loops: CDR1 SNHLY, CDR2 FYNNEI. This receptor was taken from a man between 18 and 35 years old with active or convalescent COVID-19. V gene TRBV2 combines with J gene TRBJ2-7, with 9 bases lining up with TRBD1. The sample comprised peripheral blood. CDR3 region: CASSERQGVSYEQYF. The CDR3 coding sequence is TGTGCCAGCAGTGAACGACAGGGGGTCTCCTACGAGCAGTACTTC.